The sequence of this T cell receptor beta chain was determined in a study of blood T cell repertoires in COVID-19. Looked up from germline, CDR1 is MNHEY and CDR2 is SMNVEV (reference sequence). This CDR3 region has 14 residues. Trimming cost V 3 bases and J 2 bases; bases outside gene matches: 1. The repertoire was sequenced with immunoSEQ multiplex PCR; TCRdb's copy has only in-frame clones and lacks some. The sample yields 310,000 or so clones, about 91% seen once. Participants' reported clinical history set cohort assignment. Symptom resolution, clearance, or two negative PCRs marked the recovered donors of Cohort 3.

The chain carries TRBV27 and TRBJ2-1, with TRBD1 matching 7 bases. The sequencing sample was made of PBMCs or T cells enriched from blood (not recorded which). The TCR originated in a woman aged 18-30 years who had recovered from COVID-19. The CDR3 region is CASSFGTAYNEQFF. The DNA for the CDR3 is TGTGCCAGCAGTTTTGGGACAGCCTACAATGAGCAGTTCTTC.